This TCR beta chain was recovered during a study of shared clonotypes between healthy human individuals. The germline gives CDR1 MNHEY, CDR2 SMNVEV (reference sequence). V gave up 5 bases and J gave up 2 bases; unmatched junction bases: 1. CDR3 size: 13 residues. Study-wide findings and caveats: In contrast to clonotypes shared by all four donors, non-shared clonotypes had lower generation probabilities.

The protocol was immunoSEQ multiplex PCR, while the TCRdb copy is restricted to in-frame clones and leaves out a portion. Of millions of clones detected, just over 90% appear once; the ten largest clones hold approximately 1.7%. CD45RO-negative, CCR7-selected cells formed the naive CD8 fraction, which excluded terminally differentiated effector memory CD45RA+ cells. A word on this clone: The target antigen is unknown. Other DNA sequences from this sample encode an identical CDR3 as well.

What was sequenced was naive CD8+ T cells from PBMCs. The rearrangement joins TRBV27 to TRBJ2-7, with TRBD2 matching 9 bases. This clonotype originated in a man aged 18-30 years in good health. Some clones in this sample may be carry-over from other donors' samples. CDR3 in DNA: TGTGCCAGCAGTCCTAGCGGGACCTACGAGCAGTACTTC. Residues: CASSPSGTYEQYF.